The 5 T cell receptor beta chains listed next were all sequenced from one sample in a study of cytomegalovirus exposure and HLA in healthy donors. The PCR used 60 Vbeta and 13 Jbeta primers. Libraries were prepared by immunoSEQ multiplex PCR; TCRdb keeps only in-frame clonotypes and omits some of them. This sample has approximately 84,000 clones; 75% occur once, and the top ten carry roughly 2%. The sequenced material came from PBMCs. These receptors all stem from a man aged 40-50 years in good health and CMV-seronegative.

As regards this clone: The junction departs from the called germline gene at one end, perhaps through a read error. The chain carries TRBV11-3 and TRBJ2-1; D is perhaps TRBD1 (6 bases). The CDR3 extends over 16 amino acids. Germline V CDR1 and CDR2: SGHNT, YENEEA. The chain's CDR3 is CASSVEWDTGYNEQFF. DNA for the CDR3: TGTGCCAGCAGCGTAGAGTGGGACACCGGCTACAATGAGCAGTTCTTC.

V and J are TRBV12-5 and TRBJ1-1, with D hard to call. Trimming stripped 1 base from V and 3 bases from J, with 9 bases between. Germline assignment: CDR1 LGHNT and CDR2 FRNRAP. The CDR3 loop spans 14 amino acids. The CDR3 nucleotides are TGTGCTAGTGGTTTGGCTACCGGAGACACTGAAGCTTTCTTT. Its protein is CASGLATGDTEAFF.

CDR3 DNA: TGCGCCAGCAGCTTGGATACAGGCAATCAGCCCCAGCATTTT. Translated: CASSLDTGNQPQHF. The chain couples TRBV5-1 to TRBJ1-5; D not resolved. Trimming took off 0 bases at V and 2 bases at J, with 6 bases between the two ends. CDR3 length: 14 amino acids. Germline CDR1 is SGHRS and CDR2 is YFSETQ. Full variable domain (remainder filled in from reference TRBV5-1 and TRBJ1-5): KAGVTQTPRYLIKTRGQQVTLSCSPISGHRSVSWYQQTPGQGLQFLFEYFSETQRNKGNFPGRFSGRQFSNSRSEMNVSTLELGDSALYLCASSLDTGNQPQHFGDGTRLSIL.

This chain joins TRBV5-1 and TRBJ2-5; 12 bases line up with TRBD1. This CDR3 has 15 residues. Trimming removed 3 bases from V and 5 bases from J; junction bases left unmatched: 5. Germline V lookup: CDR1 SGHRS, CDR2 YFSETQ. The CDR3 nucleotides are TGCGCCAGCAGCTCCCGGGACAGGGGGCCTGAGACCCAGTACTTC. Amino acids: CASSSRDRGPETQYF.

The V call is TRBV6-5, the J call TRBJ2-3; no reliable D call. From germline, CDR1 is MNHEY and CDR2 SVGAGI. This CDR3 region has 13 residues. Trimming removed 10 bases at V and 2 bases at J, with 13 bases between. The CDR3 DNA reads TGTGCCACCAGGTTTTCCTACACAGATACGCAGTATTTT. The encoded protein is CATRFSYTDTQYF.